This T cell receptor (beta chain) was recorded in a study of tumor-infiltrating lymphocytes in primary liver carcinoma. Concerning this clonotype itself: At one boundary the junction diverges from the germline segment, which might be a read error.

Researchers generated TCR beta cDNA from about 450 ng of total RNA, relying on a constant-region primer. ARM-PCR, slightly modified, supplied the TCR beta libraries through three nested multiplex PCR rounds. TCRdb ran MiXCR on the multiplex PCR reads and lists one entry per CDR3 protein. The sample carries about 310,000 distinct CDR3 sequences, 58% recorded once. It was unsorted whole blood that yielded blood RNA, and germline DNA was also extracted. Sequenced: peripheral blood. The TCR comes from a woman in her 30s with primary liver carcinoma and hepatitis B virus infection.

CDR3 nucleotides: TGTGCTAGTGGGAGCGGGAGAAGGACAGATACGCTGTATTTT. This gives the protein CASGSGRRTDTLYF. This chain joins TRBV12-5 and TRBJ2-3; the match to TRBD2 covers 8 bases. There are 14 residues in the CDR3. The germline gives CDR1 LGHNT, CDR2 FRNRAP.